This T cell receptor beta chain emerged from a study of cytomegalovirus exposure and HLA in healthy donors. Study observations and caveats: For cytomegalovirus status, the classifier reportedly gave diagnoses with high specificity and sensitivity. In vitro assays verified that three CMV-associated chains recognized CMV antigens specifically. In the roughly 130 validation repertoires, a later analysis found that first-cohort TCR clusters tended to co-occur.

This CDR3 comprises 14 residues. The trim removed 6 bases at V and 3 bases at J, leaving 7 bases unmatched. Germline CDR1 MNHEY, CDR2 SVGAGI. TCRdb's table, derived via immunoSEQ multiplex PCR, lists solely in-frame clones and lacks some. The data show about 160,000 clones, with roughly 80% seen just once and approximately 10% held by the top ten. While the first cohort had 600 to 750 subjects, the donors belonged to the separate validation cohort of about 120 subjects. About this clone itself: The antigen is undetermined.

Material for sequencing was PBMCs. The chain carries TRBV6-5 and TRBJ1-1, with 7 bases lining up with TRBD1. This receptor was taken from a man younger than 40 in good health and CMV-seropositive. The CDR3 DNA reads TGTGCCAGCAGGACAGGGAGAGGGTACACTGAAGCTTTCTTT. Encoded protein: CASRTGRGYTEAFF.